The TCR beta chain under discussion was sequenced for a study of shared clonotypes between healthy human individuals. The repertoire was sequenced with immunoSEQ multiplex PCR; TCRdb's copy has only in-frame clones and lacks some. This repertoire shows about 680,000 clones, around 78% found once; its top ten account for 1.5% to 2%. Only a few counts were recorded for this clone. The CDR3 consists of 13 residues. Trimming cost V 6 bases and J 5 bases, with 11 bases left between them. Germline CDR1 reads MNHEY; CDR2 reads SVGAGI. The sample was memory CD4+ T cells sorted from blood. The subset is: CD45RA-negative fraction. The J gene is TRBJ1-5, the V gene TRBV6-5; D remains unclear. The TCR sequence derives from a young woman in good health. The CDR3 region is CASSRIRDQPQHF. Here the CDR3 DNA reads TGTGCCAGCAGCCGAATAAGGGATCAGCCCCAGCATTTT.